Sequencing of this T cell receptor (beta chain) was carried out in a study of beta chain features in type 1 diabetes. Study-wide results and caveats: In every one of the four CD4+ subsets, TCRB CDR3s were moderately but significantly shorter in Type 1 diabetes patients.

Sequenced material consisted of expressed TCRB transcripts (all of the isolated RNA was reverse transcribed). Profiled with immunoSEQ multiplex PCR; TCRdb holds only in-frame clones, not every one. The sample consists of hundreds of thousands of clones, over 12% of them appearing once. This clone was observed a few times. Its antigen is undetermined. This receptor was identified in a man between 18 and 35 years old with type 1 diabetes. The specimen was naive CD4+ T cells from blood.

Here the CDR3 reads CAWSLQGSEHEAFF. The CDR3 DNA sequence: TGTGCCTGGAGTCTACAGGGATCGGAGCATGAAGCTTTCTTT. J is TRBJ1-1 and V is TRBV30; D is possibly TRBD1 (6 bases). Germline V gene lookup returns CDR1 GTSNPN and CDR2 SVGIG (reference sequence). The CDR3 has 14 residues. Trimming took off 2 bases at V and 7 bases at J, with 17 bases between the two ends.